These 17 T cell receptor beta chains came from one sample sequenced in a study of shared clonotypes between healthy human individuals. Profiling relied on immunoSEQ multiplex PCR, and the TCRdb table lists in-frame clones only, not all of them. The table shows about 580,000 clones, with 95% to 98% occurring only once. CD45RO-negative, CCR7-selected cells formed the naive CD8 fraction, which excluded terminally differentiated effector memory CD45RA+ cells. The sample comprised naive CD8+ T cells sorted from blood. The receptors stem from a man under 40 in good health.

The V call is TRBV19, the J call TRBJ2-7; D gene unclear. Per germline, CDR1 LNHDA and CDR2 SQIVND (reference sequence). The CDR3 extends over 14 amino acids. V lost 5 bases and J lost 2, with 13 bases in between. CDR3 DNA: TGTGCCAGTAGTCCCCGAGCGAGCACCTACGAGCAGTACTTC. It encodes CASSPRASTYEQYF.

The V and J genes are TRBV9 and TRBJ2-5; TRBD2 matches 11 bases. This CDR3 contains 15 residues. Germline CDR1 reads SGDLS; CDR2 reads YYNGEE. The trim removed 4 bases at V and 4 bases at J, leaving 6 bases unmatched. The CDR3 coding sequence is TGTGCCAGCAGCCAGACTAGCGGGGTGGGAGAGACCCAGTACTTC. It codes for CASSQTSGVGETQYF.

Of note for this clone: Other DNA sequences within the sample encode an identical CDR3. The CDR3 bases are TGTGCCAGCAGTTTACTAGGCGGGGAAGAGACCCAGTACTTC. This encodes CASSLLGGEETQYF. The chain is built from TRBV27 and TRBJ2-5; tentatively, D is TRBD2 (6 bases). The germline V gene encodes CDR1 MNHEY and CDR2 SMNVEV (reference sequence). The CDR3 totals 14 residues. The germline V and J ends were trimmed by 2 bases and 3 bases, with 10 bases remaining between them.

The chain couples TRBV19 to TRBJ2-7; D is possibly TRBD1 or TRBD2 (5 bases each). CDR3 length: 16 amino acids. Germline V CDR1 and CDR2: LNHDA, SQIVND (reference sequence). The V and J ends lost 6 bases and 4 bases respectively, with 22 bases between them. Here the CDR3 DNA reads TGTGCCAGTAGCACCGAGGGGTACCCCTTCGGTTACGAGCAGTACTTC. Residues: CASSTEGYPFGYEQYF.

The chain employs TRBV27 and TRBJ2-7, with TRBD1 identical over 10 bases. This CDR3 has 15 residues. Germline V gene sequence: CDR1 MNHEY, CDR2 SMNVEV (reference sequence). Unmatched junction bases numbered 11, after V lost 8 bases and J lost 4 bases. As DNA, the CDR3 is TGTGCCAGCGGGGGACAGGGGAGTTGGGCTTACGAGCAGTACTTC. It codes for CASGGQGSWAYEQYF.

This chain uses TRBV7-9 with TRBJ1-1, with D perhaps matching TRBD1 (6 bases). The CDR3 has 18 amino acids. The V end lost 5 bases, the J end lost 0 bases, and 22 bases lay between the germline ends. Per the germline V gene, CDR1 is SEHNR and CDR2 is FQNEAQ (reference sequence). This CDR3 reads CASSPRGGDRDLNTEAFF. CDR3 DNA: TGTGCCAGCAGCCCTAGAGGGGGAGACCGAGACTTGAACACTGAAGCTTTCTTT. Looking up the rest from reference TRBV7-9 and TRBJ1-1 gives the full variable domain: DTGVSQNPRHKITKRGQNVTFRCDPISEHNRLYWYRQTLGQGPEFLTYFQNEAQLEKSRLLSDRFSAERPKGSFSTLEIQRTEQGDSAMYLCASSPRGGDRDLNTEAFFGQGTRLTVV.

The chain has TRBV5-4 and TRBJ2-7, with D unclear. There are 12 residues in the CDR3. Trimming removed 5 bases at V and 0 bases at J, with 6 bases between. Germline V gene sequence: CDR1 SGHNT, CDR2 YYREEE (reference sequence). This CDR3 is CASSLTSYEQYF. DNA of the CDR3: TGTGCCAGCAGTCTAACCTCCTACGAGCAGTACTTC.

The chain employs TRBV5-6 and TRBJ2-1, with 14 nucleotides matching TRBD2. CDR1 is SGHDT, CDR2 YYEEEE, per germline. The ends lost 3 bases at V and 9 bases at J; junction bases unmatched: 5. This CDR3 spans 15 amino acids. The CDR3 sequence is CASSSGLAGEIEQFF. Here the CDR3 DNA reads TGTGCCAGCAGCTCGGGACTAGCGGGAGAAATTGAGCAGTTCTTC.

The chain recombines TRBV9 with TRBJ2-5; maybe TRBD2 (5 bases). Germline V lookup: CDR1 SGDLS, CDR2 YYNGEE. CDR3 length: 13 amino acids. The V end was cut by 2 bases, the J end by 4 bases, with 9 bases between. The CDR3 sequence: CASSVRERETQYF. DNA for the CDR3: TGTGCCAGCAGCGTGAGGGAGCGAGAGACCCAGTACTTC.

The J gene is TRBJ2-7, the V gene TRBV6-1; a possible D gene is TRBD2 (5 bases). Germline V gene lookup returns CDR1 MNHNS and CDR2 SASEGT. V was cut by 2 bases and J by 1 base, with 12 bases left in between. The CDR3 totals 15 residues. CDR3 nucleotide sequence: TGTGCCAGCAGTGAATCATATCGGGGATCCTACGAGCAGTACTTC. This encodes CASSESYRGSYEQYF.

As for this clone: At the DNA level, this CDR3 is encoded by other sequences in the same sample as well. This chain uses TRBV5-1 with TRBJ2-1; no clear D. V dropped 0 bases and J dropped 0 bases, with 7 bases sitting between them. The CDR3 is 15 amino acids. The V gene's germline CDR1 is SGHRS and CDR2 YFSETQ. The CDR3 region is CASSLGTSSYNEQFF. The CDR3 coding sequence is TGCGCCAGCAGCTTGGGGACGAGCTCCTACAATGAGCAGTTCTTC. Filled out from reference TRBV5-1 and TRBJ2-1, the complete variable domain reads KAGVTQTPRYLIKTRGQQVTLSCSPISGHRSVSWYQQTPGQGLQFLFEYFSETQRNKGNFPGRFSGRQFSNSRSEMNVSTLELGDSALYLCASSLGTSSYNEQFFGPGTRLTVL.

The gene calls are TRBV27 and TRBJ2-6; D is undetermined. V was cut by 6 bases and J by 2 bases, with 5 bases left in between. This CDR3 region has 13 residues. Germline CDR1 is MNHEY and CDR2 is SMNVEV (reference sequence). CDR3 protein: CASRLTGANVLTF. CDR3 DNA sequence: TGTGCCAGCAGGCTAACTGGGGCCAACGTCCTGACTTTC.

The genes are TRBV5-5 and TRBJ1-4, with TRBD1 identical over 7 bases. The CDR3 has 17 residues. V lost 5 bases, J lost 4 bases, and 14 bases stayed unmatched. Germline V gene data show CDR1 as SGHKS and CDR2 as YYEKEE (reference sequence). CDR3 coding DNA: TGTGCCAGCAGTCACGACAGGGAAGTTCGGAGTAATGAAAAACTGTTTTTT. It codes for CASSHDREVRSNEKLFF.

CDR3 amino acids: CASSFDDGRAPYEQYF. CDR3 nucleotide sequence: TGTGCCAGCAGCTTCGACGACGGGAGGGCCCCCTACGAGCAGTACTTC. The rearrangement joins TRBV5-6 to TRBJ2-7; TRBD2 agrees at 8 bases. Germline V gene lookup returns CDR1 SGHDT and CDR2 YYEEEE. J gave up 2 bases and V 2 bases, and 9 bases lay outside the gene matches. CDR3 size: 16 residues.

The chain links TRBV6-6 to TRBJ2-5; D perhaps matches TRBD1 (5 bases). V lost 2 bases and J 4 bases, leaving 14 bases between the germline ends. The CDR3 spans 15 residues. Germline-derived CDR1 and CDR2 are MNHNY and SVGAGI (reference sequence). The CDR3 loop is CASSYGSGNVETQYF. CDR3 coding DNA: TGTGCCAGCAGTTACGGGTCAGGGAATGTAGAGACCCAGTACTTC.

The chain is built from TRBV27 and TRBJ2-1; the match to TRBD1 covers 7 bases. V shed 2 bases, J shed 5 bases, and the junction held 18 bases outside the gene matches. This CDR3 region has 19 residues. In germline, CDR1 is MNHEY, CDR2 SMNVEV (reference sequence). The CDR3 coding sequence is TGTGCCAGCAGTTTAATCCAAGGGGGCCCGCCGAATTTGGACAATGAGCAGTTCTTC. Amino acids: CASSLIQGGPPNLDNEQFF.

This clone was found once. The chain employs TRBV9 and TRBJ2-1; either TRBD1 or TRBD2 may supply D (5 bases each). Germline lookup yields CDR1 SGDLS and CDR2 YYNGEE. The CDR3 is made up of 15 amino acids. Between the trimmed V and J ends, which lost 3 bases and 6 bases, there was a span of 16 bases. Written as DNA, the CDR3 is TGTGCCAGCAGCGCCACCCTCATGGGACCCAATGAGCAGTTCTTC. It encodes CASSATLMGPNEQFF.